The 9 T cell receptor beta chains given below trace back to one sample, sequenced in a study of cytomegalovirus exposure and HLA in healthy donors. The table came from immunoSEQ multiplex PCR; TCRdb's copy has only in-frame clones and leaves some out. The sample holds tens of thousands of clones; approximately 93% are singletons and the top ten take roughly 0.65%. Source material: PBMCs. The origin of the receptors is a man younger than 35 in good health and CMV-seronegative.

The table lists this clone with a count of one. V gene TRBV7-2 combines with J gene TRBJ2-5, with TRBD2 matching over 7 bases. Germline V lookup: CDR1 SGHTA, CDR2 FQGNSA. The junction had 7 bases not matched to a gene; V was cut back by 2 bases and J by 4 bases. This CDR3 is built from 15 residues. CDR3 amino acids: CASSLYSGVRETQYF. The CDR3 DNA follows: TGTGCCAGCAGCTTATACAGCGGGGTCAGAGAGACCCAGTACTTC.

The chain has TRBV6-1 and TRBJ1-5; a weak D match, TRBD1 (5 bases). V was shortened by 8 bases and J by 9 bases, with 17 bases between the two germline ends. The CDR3 covers 13 residues. Germline-derived CDR1 and CDR2 are MNHNS and SASEGT. The CDR3 bases are TGTGCCAGCGTCCCCGGGGGGGTTGGGCCCCAGCATTTT. Amino acid sequence: CASVPGGVGPQHF.

The genes are TRBV2 and TRBJ2-5, with D possibly TRBD2 on 7 matching bases. The CDR3 runs 12 residues. Deletions cut 10 bases from V and 1 base from J, with 10 bases between. Germline assignment: CDR1 SNHLY and CDR2 FYNNEI. The chain's CDR3 is CATAGAQETQYF. The CDR3 DNA is TGTGCCACCGCGGGGGCCCAAGAGACCCAGTACTTC.

J is TRBJ2-7 and V is TRBV15; D possibly corresponds to TRBD1 (5 bases). The V gene lost 5 bases and the J gene lost 2 bases, with 16 bases spanning the gap. Germline V gene lookup returns CDR1 LNHNV and CDR2 YYDKDF (reference sequence). The CDR3 is 15 residues long. CDR3 DNA sequence: TGTGCCACCAGCGGCTACAGGTTGGGTGCCTACGAGCAGTACTTC. The encoded protein is CATSGYRLGAYEQYF. Combining the CDR3 with reference TRBV15 and TRBJ2-7 gives the whole variable domain DAMVIQNPRYQVTQFGKPVTLSCSQTLNHNVMYWYQQKSSQAPKLLFHYYDKDFNNEADTPDNFQSRRPNTSFCFLDIRSPGLGDTAMYLCATSGYRLGAYEQYFGPGTRLTVT.

This clone came up once. This rearrangement joins TRBV19 to TRBJ2-1, with 9 bases lining up with TRBD1. This CDR3 spans 16 amino acids. The germline V gene encodes CDR1 LNHDA and CDR2 SQIVND (reference sequence). V trimming: 5 bases; J trimming: 5 bases; junction bases outside the gene matches: 10. CDR3 nucleotide sequence: TGTGCCAGTAGTCTCTTAGGGGACAGGGAAAACAATGAGCAGTTCTTC. Translation gives CASSLLGDRENNEQFF.

The rearrangement links TRBV29-1 to TRBJ2-3; 7 bases fit TRBD1. This CDR3 region has 15 residues. Germline V gene sequence: CDR1 SQVTM, CDR2 ANQGSEA. V trimming: 6 bases; J trimming: 4 bases; junction bases outside the gene matches: 13. CDR3 loop: CSVAPVRGRADTQYF. In nucleotides, the CDR3 is TGCAGCGTCGCCCCGGTAAGGGGGCGCGCAGATACGCAGTATTTT.

The V and J genes are TRBV7-2 and TRBJ2-6, with TRBD2 matching 9 bases. CDR3 length: 16 residues. Per the germline V gene, CDR1 is SGHTA and CDR2 is FQGNSA. CDR3: CATEAGGTSGANVLTF. The CDR3 DNA is TGTGCTACCGAAGCGGGGGGCACCTCTGGGGCCAACGTCCTGACTTTC.

The CDR3 DNA follows: TGTGCCATCAGTGGAGTCAGGTCCTCTGGAAACACCATATATTTT. Encoded protein: CAISGVRSSGNTIYF. The chain uses TRBV10-3 and TRBJ1-3; D gene ambiguous. The CDR3 extends over 15 amino acids. V lost 4 bases and J 0 bases, leaving 10 bases between the germline ends. Germline lookup yields CDR1 ENHRY and CDR2 SYGVKD.

The J gene is TRBJ2-1, the V gene TRBV25-1; 7 bases map to TRBD1. Germline V gene lookup returns CDR1 MGHDK and CDR2 SYGVNS. The CDR3 is 14 amino acids. Trimming removed 1 base from V and 5 bases from J; junction bases left unmatched: 2. CDR3 sequence reads: CASSEFRGNNEQFF. In DNA form, the CDR3 reads TGTGCCAGCAGTGAATTCAGGGGGAACAATGAGCAGTTCTTC.